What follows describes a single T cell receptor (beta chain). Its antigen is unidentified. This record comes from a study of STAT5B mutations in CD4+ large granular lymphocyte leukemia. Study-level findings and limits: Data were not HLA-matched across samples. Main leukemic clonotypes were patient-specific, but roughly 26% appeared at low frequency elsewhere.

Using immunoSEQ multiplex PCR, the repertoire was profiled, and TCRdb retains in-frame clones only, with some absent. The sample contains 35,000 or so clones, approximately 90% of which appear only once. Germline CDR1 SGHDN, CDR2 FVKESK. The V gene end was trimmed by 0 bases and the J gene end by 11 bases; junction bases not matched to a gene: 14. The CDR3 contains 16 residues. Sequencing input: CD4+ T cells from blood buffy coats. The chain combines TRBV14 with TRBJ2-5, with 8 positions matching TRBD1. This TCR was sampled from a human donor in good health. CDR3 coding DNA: TGTGCCAGCAGCCAAGATCTCGGACAGGGTCCCGTTGTTCAGTACTTC. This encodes CASSQDLGQGPVVQYF.